This entry concerns a single TCR beta chain. This CDR3 has 18 amino acids. V lost 5 bases, J lost 0 bases, and 12 bases stayed unmatched. In germline, CDR1 is SEHNR, CDR2 FQNEAQ (reference sequence). The data were taken from a study of blood T cell repertoires in COVID-19. Here immunoSEQ multiplex PCR was the method, and the copy in TCRdb shows in-frame clones only, minus some. The repertoire has around 150,000 clones, 84% of them found once; the top ten carry approximately 3.6%. Those who participated ranged in age from 18 to 89 years and resided in approximately 23 US areas. Cohort allocation depended upon clinical history that participants reported.

The TCR originated in a woman in her fifties or sixties with acute COVID-19. The sample comprised PBMCs or T cells enriched from blood (not recorded which). This chain links TRBV7-9 with TRBJ2-7; 11 positions agree with TRBD2. The DNA for the CDR3 is TGTGCCAGCAGCCCCCGGTCGGCTAGCGGGAGGTCCTCCTACGAGCAGTACTTC. Protein: CASSPRSASGRSSYEQYF. The entire variable domain, with the rest obtained from reference TRBV7-9 and TRBJ2-7, is as follows: DTGVSQNPRHKITKRGQNVTFRCDPISEHNRLYWYRQTLGQGPEFLTYFQNEAQLEKSRLLSDRFSAERPKGSFSTLEIQRTEQGDSAMYLCASSPRSASGRSSYEQYFGPGTRLTVT.